This entry describes one T cell receptor (beta chain). Its antigen is currently unknown. This record comes from a study of T cell repertoires in cytomegalovirus infection. Background on the study: Signatures in public TCR beta sequences pointed to both CMV infection and matching HLA type. Broader study findings: Public TCR beta family frequency separated CMV-and-HLA carriers, including in an independent cohort.

TCRdb redid the calling of the reads with MiXCR, one entry per CDR3 protein. Among almost 550,000 distinct CDR3 sequences listed, approximately 15% were seen once. The V gene end was trimmed by 3 bases and the J gene end by 7 bases; junction bases not matched to a gene: 12. Germline V CDR1 and CDR2: DFQATT, SNEGSKA (reference sequence). CDR3 length equals 15 residues. The V gene is TRBV20-1, the J gene TRBJ2-1, with TRBD2 matching over 7 bases. This clonotype originated in a human donor in good health (CMV status not recorded). Some clones in this sample may be carry-over from other donors' samples. Material: CD8+ T cells from PBMCs. The CDR3 region has the DNA TGCAGTGCTAGGCCCATGGAGACTAGCCAGAATGAGCAGTTCTTC. Translation gives CSARPMETSQNEQFF.